The rows below give T cell receptor beta chains drawn from one sample of a study of shared clonotypes between healthy human individuals. Assay: immunoSEQ multiplex PCR; the TCRdb copy retains only in-frame clones and omits some. The table has over a million clones, over 95% seen once. The material sequenced was naive CD4+ T cells sorted from blood. The receptor source for this set is a man aged 25-45 years in good health. The CDR3 runs from the conserved cysteine through the conserved F or W. A D gene is named only where the DNA matches it firmly. Rows give clone size only sometimes, using once, few, many, or a class for an expanded clone.

v_gene: TRBV21-1
abundance: -
j_gene: TRBJ2-7
len: 12
d_gene: -
CDR3nt: TGTGCCAGCAGCAAAGAGTCGTTACAGCAGTACTTC
CDR3aa: CASSKESLQQYF

v_gene: TRBV28
abundance: -
j_gene: TRBJ2-7
len: 13
d_gene: -
CDR3nt: TGTGCCAGCAGAGGAAGCGGCTTCTACGAGCAGTACTTC
CDR3aa: CASRGSGFYEQYF

v_gene: TRBV28
abundance: -
j_gene: TRBJ2-7
len: 15
d_gene: -
CDR3nt: TGTGCCAGCAGTTTTAGGCGGCCCTACTCCTACGAGCAGTACTTC
CDR3aa: CASSFRRPYSYEQYF

v_gene: TRBV7-2
abundance: once
j_gene: TRBJ2-7
len: 15
d_gene: TRBD2
CDR3nt: TGTGCCAGCAGACTACTAGCGGGGGACCCCTACGAGCAGTACTTC
CDR3aa: CASRLLAGDPYEQYF

v_gene: TRBV7-2
abundance: -
j_gene: TRBJ2-7
len: 18
d_gene: TRBD2
CDR3nt: TGTGCCAGCAGCCTTAGACTAGCGGGAGGGCTCAGCTCCTACGAGCAGTACTTC
CDR3aa: CASSLRLAGGLSSYEQYF

v_gene: TRBV5-6
abundance: -
j_gene: TRBJ1-4
len: 14
d_gene: -
CDR3nt: TGTGCCAGCAGCCCGGGACTGGGGAATGAAAAACTGTTTTTT
CDR3aa: CASSPGLGNEKLFF

v_gene: TRBV7-9
abundance: -
j_gene: TRBJ2-1
len: 16
d_gene: -
CDR3nt: TGTGCCAGCAGCCCCATAGGGGGGGCCGGTAGCAATGAGCAGTTCTTC
CDR3aa: CASSPIGGAGSNEQFF

v_gene: TRBV19
abundance: -
j_gene: TRBJ1-5
len: 16
d_gene: -
CDR3nt: TGTGCCAGTAGCCCGCGAGAGGGGACGGGCAATCAGCCCCAGCATTTT
CDR3aa: CASSPREGTGNQPQHF

v_gene: TRBV9
abundance: -
j_gene: TRBJ1-1
len: 15
d_gene: -
CDR3nt: TGTGCCAGCAGCGTAGCAGGGAGGGGGATCACTGAAGCTTTCTTT
CDR3aa: CASSVAGRGITEAFF

v_gene: TRBV5-4
abundance: -
j_gene: TRBJ1-4
len: 17
d_gene: TRBD1
CDR3nt: TGTGCCAGCAGCTTGGGTCTCAGGGGACAGGGAAATGAAAAACTGTTTTTT
CDR3aa: CASSLGLRGQGNEKLFF

v_gene: TRBV5-4
abundance: -
j_gene: TRBJ2-1
len: 15
d_gene: -
CDR3nt: TGTGCCAGCAGCTTGGAGGAGGGGGCGGGGAATGAGCAGTTCTTC
CDR3aa: CASSLEEGAGNEQFF

v_gene: TRBV11-2
abundance: -
j_gene: TRBJ2-7
len: 12
d_gene: -
CDR3nt: TGTGCCAGCAGCTTAGACGGGTACGAGCAGTACTTC
CDR3aa: CASSLDGYEQYF

v_gene: TRBV2
abundance: -
j_gene: TRBJ2-7
len: 12
d_gene: -
CDR3nt: TGTGCCAGCAGTGACGGCTCCGGCGAGCAGTACTTC
CDR3aa: CASSDGSGEQYF

v_gene: TRBV28
abundance: -
j_gene: TRBJ2-7
len: 14
d_gene: -
CDR3nt: TGTGCCAGCAGTTTAAACAATTATGACTACGAGCAGTACTTC
CDR3aa: CASSLNNYDYEQYF

v_gene: TRBV4-2
abundance: -
j_gene: TRBJ2-4
len: 18
d_gene: -
CDR3nt: TGTGCCAGCAGCCAGGTCGTTGGGACGGAGCTAGCCAAAAACATTCAGTACTTC
CDR3aa: CASSQVVGTELAKNIQYF

v_gene: TRBV29-1
abundance: many
j_gene: TRBJ2-1
len: 12
d_gene: -
CDR3nt: TGCAGCGGGTACTGGACTACCAATGAGCAGTTCTTC
CDR3aa: CSGYWTTNEQFF

v_gene: TRBV5-6
abundance: once
j_gene: TRBJ1-1
len: 17
d_gene: TRBD1
CDR3nt: TGTGCCAGCAGCGCAACTAGGATCCGGGACAGGGGGGTTGAAGCTTTCTTT
CDR3aa: CASSATRIRDRGVEAFF

v_gene: TRBV5-1
abundance: -
j_gene: TRBJ2-1
len: 15
d_gene: TRBD2
CDR3nt: TGCGCCAGCAGCCTACTCGGGACTAGCGAAAATGAGCAGTTCTTC
CDR3aa: CASSLLGTSENEQFF

v_gene: TRBV5-1
abundance: -
j_gene: TRBJ2-6
len: 17
d_gene: TRBD1
CDR3nt: TGCGCCAGCAGCCCGGACAGGGGGTTAGGAGGGGCCAACGTCCTGACTTTC
CDR3aa: CASSPDRGLGGANVLTF

v_gene: TRBV7-9
abundance: -
j_gene: TRBJ2-7
len: 18
d_gene: TRBD2
CDR3nt: TGTGCCAGCAGCTTGGGACAGGGACTAGCGGGAGGGCCCAACGAGCAGTACTTC
CDR3aa: CASSLGQGLAGGPNEQYF

v_gene: TRBV7-9
abundance: -
j_gene: TRBJ1-4
len: 14
d_gene: -
CDR3nt: TGTGCCAGCAGCCCTAAGGGGGGGGTACGCAAACTGTTTTTT
CDR3aa: CASSPKGGVRKLFF

v_gene: TRBV15
abundance: -
j_gene: TRBJ2-7
len: 13
d_gene: -
CDR3nt: TGTGCCACCAGCACGCCCGGGACCGCAGAGCAGTACTTC
CDR3aa: CATSTPGTAEQYF

v_gene: TRBV7-2
abundance: few
j_gene: TRBJ1-2
len: 14
d_gene: TRBD1
CDR3nt: TGTGCCAGCAGCTTGAACAGGGGAGGAGGTGGCTACACCTTC
CDR3aa: CASSLNRGGGGYTF

v_gene: TRBV6-5
abundance: -
j_gene: TRBJ2-7
len: 15
d_gene: -
CDR3nt: TGTGCCAGCAGCTCCCCCGGGGGCGCGAAATACGAGCAGTACTTC
CDR3aa: CASSSPGGAKYEQYF

v_gene: TRBV7-8
abundance: -
j_gene: TRBJ2-3
len: 12
d_gene: -
CDR3nt: TGTGCCAGCAGCTCTTTTTCAGATACGCAGTATTTT
CDR3aa: CASSSFSDTQYF

v_gene: TRBV6-5
abundance: -
j_gene: TRBJ2-1
len: 15
d_gene: -
CDR3nt: TGTGCCAGCAGGCGACAGGACTCGTCCTACAATGAGCAGTTCTTC
CDR3aa: CASRRQDSSYNEQFF

v_gene: TRBV28
abundance: once
j_gene: TRBJ2-2
len: 15
d_gene: -
CDR3nt: TGTGCCAGCAGTTTACCGACCAGGGACACCGGGGAGCTGTTTTTT
CDR3aa: CASSLPTRDTGELFF

v_gene: TRBV11-2
abundance: -
j_gene: TRBJ2-7
len: 12
d_gene: -
CDR3nt: TGTGCCAGCAGCCGTATGAACTACGAGCAGTACTTC
CDR3aa: CASSRMNYEQYF

v_gene: TRBV10-3
abundance: once
j_gene: TRBJ2-5
len: 14
d_gene: -
CDR3nt: TGTGCCATCAGTTGGGGGGCCCTGGGAGAGACCCAGTACTTC
CDR3aa: CAISWGALGETQYF

v_gene: TRBV5-3
abundance: -
j_gene: TRBJ2-1
len: 16
d_gene: -
CDR3nt: TGTGCCAGAAGCTCTGGGGGACTCCTCTCCTACAATGAGCAGTTCTTC
CDR3aa: CARSSGGLLSYNEQFF

v_gene: TRBV25-1
abundance: -
j_gene: TRBJ1-5
len: 16
d_gene: -
CDR3nt: TGTGCCAGCAGTGAATCTAGGGGGTCGGGCAATCAGCCCCAGCATTTT
CDR3aa: CASSESRGSGNQPQHF

v_gene: TRBV7-2
abundance: -
j_gene: TRBJ2-7
len: 14
d_gene: -
CDR3nt: TGTGCCAGCACCGCACAGGCGAATTCCTACGAGCAGTACTTC
CDR3aa: CASTAQANSYEQYF

v_gene: TRBV15
abundance: -
j_gene: TRBJ2-5
len: 13
d_gene: -
CDR3nt: TGTGCCACCAGCAGGGGGACACTCGAGACCCAGTACTTC
CDR3aa: CATSRGTLETQYF

v_gene: TRBV29-1
abundance: -
j_gene: TRBJ2-4
len: 15
d_gene: TRBD2
CDR3nt: TGCAGCGTTCTAGGACTAGCGGGTTCGGTGAACATTCAGTACTTC
CDR3aa: CSVLGLAGSVNIQYF

v_gene: TRBV5-5
abundance: -
j_gene: TRBJ1-2
len: 14
d_gene: -
CDR3nt: TGTGCCAGCAGCACCCAGGGATTCACCTATGGCTACACCTTC
CDR3aa: CASSTQGFTYGYTF

v_gene: TRBV18
abundance: -
j_gene: TRBJ2-7
len: 15
d_gene: -
CDR3nt: TGTGCCAGCTCACCAGAGGCCGGGTTCGGCTACGAGCAGTACTTC
CDR3aa: CASSPEAGFGYEQYF

v_gene: TRBV6-5
abundance: -
j_gene: TRBJ2-3
len: 14
d_gene: -
CDR3nt: TGTGCCAGCAGTACCGGGACTTTCCGAGATACGCAGTATTTT
CDR3aa: CASSTGTFRDTQYF

v_gene: TRBV7-7
abundance: -
j_gene: TRBJ1-4
len: 14
d_gene: -
CDR3nt: TGTGCCAGCAGCCCTGCAGGAGGGCGTGAAAAACTGTTTTTT
CDR3aa: CASSPAGGREKLFF

v_gene: TRBV6-1
abundance: few
j_gene: TRBJ1-5
len: 14
d_gene: TRBD1
CDR3nt: TGTGCCAGCAGAGGACAGGGGGGCAATCAGCCCCAGCATTTT
CDR3aa: CASRGQGGNQPQHF

v_gene: TRBV18
abundance: -
j_gene: TRBJ1-1
len: 14
d_gene: -
CDR3nt: TGTGCCAGCTCACCTCAAGCGGTAGACACTGAAGCTTTCTTT
CDR3aa: CASSPQAVDTEAFF

v_gene: TRBV19
abundance: -
j_gene: TRBJ2-1
len: 14
d_gene: -
CDR3nt: TGTGCCAGTAGTAAACTGGGGACGCACAATGAGCAGTTCTTC
CDR3aa: CASSKLGTHNEQFF

v_gene: TRBV5-1
abundance: -
j_gene: TRBJ2-7
len: 15
d_gene: -
CDR3nt: TGCGCCAGCAGCTTGCAGGGCAGGGGAACCTACGAGCAGTACTTC
CDR3aa: CASSLQGRGTYEQYF

v_gene: TRBV19
abundance: -
j_gene: TRBJ1-3
len: 15
d_gene: -
CDR3nt: TGTGCCAGTAGTAGGGACACCAGCTCTGGAAACACCATATATTTT
CDR3aa: CASSRDTSSGNTIYF

v_gene: TRBV2
abundance: -
j_gene: TRBJ2-2
len: 11
d_gene: -
CDR3nt: TGTGCCAGCAGTGCCGGCGGGGAGCTGTTTTTT
CDR3aa: CASSAGGELFF

v_gene: TRBV7-9
abundance: once
j_gene: TRBJ2-1
len: 17
d_gene: TRBD2
CDR3nt: TGTGCCAGCGGCTTTGGAGGACTAGCGGGAGTATACAATGAGCAGTTCTTC
CDR3aa: CASGFGGLAGVYNEQFF